This T cell receptor beta chain is from a study of beta chain features in type 1 diabetes. Study-level findings and limits: PCR might favor shorter templates, equally in patients and controls. Sequencing the cDNA could make cells with high TCR expression show up more than they should.

Trimming left V 2 bases short and J 4 bases short, with 12 bases between. This CDR3 contains 14 residues. In germline, CDR1 is GTSNPN, CDR2 SVGIG (reference sequence). Expressed TCRB transcripts were sequenced because the isolated RNA had all been reverse transcribed beforehand. It was found that naive, central memory and regulatory T cell samples averaged about 3.57 million reads. Assay: immunoSEQ multiplex PCR; the TCRdb copy retains only in-frame clones and omits some. This table has around 430,000 clones, 25% to 35% appearing once. As regards this clone: What it binds is unknown.

This chain links TRBV30 with TRBJ1-5, with D maybe TRBD1 (5 bases). This TCR was sampled from a man aged 18 to 30 in good health. Sequences were obtained from naive CD4+ T cells from blood. The CDR3 coding sequence is TGTGCCTGGAGTCTCTTTCGGGGGAATCAGCCCCAGCATTTT. It encodes CAWSLFRGNQPQHF.